This entry features one T cell receptor (beta chain) sequence. Its target is unknown. Naive CD8 isolation took CD45RO-negative cells positively selected for CCR7 and excluded terminally differentiated effector memory CD45RA+ cells. The CDR3 length is 16 residues. The V segment lost 5 bases and the J segment 2 bases; nucleotides outside the gene matches: 12. Germline CDR1 is MNHEY and CDR2 is SMNVEV (reference sequence). The data were obtained in a study of shared clonotypes between healthy human individuals. Study observations and caveats: Memory subsets generally showed lower estimated richness than naive subsets. Non-shared clonotypes were found to have lower generation probabilities than the clonotypes that were shared by all four of the sorted-subset donors. Incompleteness in sorted-subset sequencing, despite large depth, was shown by rarefaction.

Produced via immunoSEQ multiplex PCR; TCRdb's table is partial and in-frame only. The sample consists of about 2.1 million clones, around 93% of them appearing once. The rearrangement uses TRBV27 and TRBJ2-7, with 7 bases fitting TRBD2. The sequence was collected from a young man in good health. Some clones in this sample may be carry-over from other donors' samples. Sequencing was carried out using naive CD8+ T cells from PBMCs. Here the CDR3 reads CASSILAGRAAYEQYF. The CDR3 DNA sequence: TGTGCCAGCAGTATCTTGGCGGGGAGGGCCGCCTACGAGCAGTACTTC.